This TCR beta chain was retrieved from a study of blood T cell repertoires in COVID-19. Across the whole study: Collection of acute and convalescent COVID-19 samples took place in the United States, Italy and Spain. Sources were T cells, B-cell-depleted T cells, or PBMCs; the material itself was cDNA or gDNA.

Repertoires were generated with immunoSEQ multiplex PCR, while TCRdb's copy carries only in-frame clones and drops some. In the table there are roughly 68,000 clones, roughly 89% of which are singletons. This CDR3 has 15 amino acids. The V gene's germline CDR1 is SGHVS and CDR2 FNYEAQ. V trimming: 5 bases; J trimming: 4 bases; junction bases outside the gene matches: 7. The V and J genes are TRBV7-6 and TRBJ2-1; 8 bases match TRBD2. This clonotype was sampled from a woman aged 45-59 years with active COVID-19. Specimen: peripheral blood. This chain's CDR3 is CASSVGLGSYNEQFF. The CDR3 DNA reads as TGTGCCAGCAGCGTGGGACTAGGTTCTTACAATGAGCAGTTCTTC.